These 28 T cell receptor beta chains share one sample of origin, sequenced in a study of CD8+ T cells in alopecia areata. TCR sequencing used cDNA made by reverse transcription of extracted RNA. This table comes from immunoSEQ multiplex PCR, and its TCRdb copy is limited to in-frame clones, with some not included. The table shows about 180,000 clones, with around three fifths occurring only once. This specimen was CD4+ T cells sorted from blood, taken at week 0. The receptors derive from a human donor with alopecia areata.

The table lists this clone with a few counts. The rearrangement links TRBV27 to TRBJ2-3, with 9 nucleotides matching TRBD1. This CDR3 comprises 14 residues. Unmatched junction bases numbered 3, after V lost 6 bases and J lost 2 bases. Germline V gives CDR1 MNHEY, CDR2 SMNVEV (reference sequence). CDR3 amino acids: CASRQGAYTDTQYF. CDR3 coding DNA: TGTGCCAGCAGACAGGGGGCCTACACAGATACGCAGTATTTT.

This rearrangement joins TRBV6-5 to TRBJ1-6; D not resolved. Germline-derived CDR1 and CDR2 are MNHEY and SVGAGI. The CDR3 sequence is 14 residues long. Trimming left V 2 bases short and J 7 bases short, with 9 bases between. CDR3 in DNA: TGTGCCAGCAGTTACAGGTGGGGAAATTCACCCCTCCACTTT. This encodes CASSYRWGNSPLHF.

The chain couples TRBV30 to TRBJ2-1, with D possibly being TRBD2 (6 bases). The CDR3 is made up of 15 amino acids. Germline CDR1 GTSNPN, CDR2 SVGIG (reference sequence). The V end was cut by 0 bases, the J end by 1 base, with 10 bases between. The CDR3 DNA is TGTGCCTGGAGTGTACCAGGGACTTCCTACAATGAGCAGTTCTTC. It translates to CAWSVPGTSYNEQFF. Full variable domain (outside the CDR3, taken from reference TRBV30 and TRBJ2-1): SQTIHQWPATLVQPVGSPLSLECTVEGTSNPNLYWYRQAAGRGLQLLFYSVGIGQISSEVPQNLSASRPQDRQFILSSKKLLLSDSGFYLCAWSVPGTSYNEQFFGPGTRLTVL.

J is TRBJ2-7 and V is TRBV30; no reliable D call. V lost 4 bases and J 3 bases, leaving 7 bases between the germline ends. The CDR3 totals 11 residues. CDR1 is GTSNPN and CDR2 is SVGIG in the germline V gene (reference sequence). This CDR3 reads CAWTSGYEQYF. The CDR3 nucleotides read TGTGCCTGGACTTCAGGCTACGAGCAGTACTTC.

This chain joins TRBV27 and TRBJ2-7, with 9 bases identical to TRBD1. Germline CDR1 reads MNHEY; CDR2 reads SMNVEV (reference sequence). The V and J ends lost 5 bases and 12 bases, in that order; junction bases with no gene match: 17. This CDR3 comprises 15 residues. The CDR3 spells CASSPLRDRVFRRYF. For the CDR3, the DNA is TGTGCCAGCAGTCCTCTCCGGGACAGGGTTTTCCGGCGGTACTTC.

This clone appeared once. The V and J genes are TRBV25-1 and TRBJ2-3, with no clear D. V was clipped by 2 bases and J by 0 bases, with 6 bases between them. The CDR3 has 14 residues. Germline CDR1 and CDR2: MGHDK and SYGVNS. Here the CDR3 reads CASSEGRSTDTQYF. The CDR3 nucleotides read TGTGCCAGCAGTGAAGGCAGGAGCACAGATACGCAGTATTTT. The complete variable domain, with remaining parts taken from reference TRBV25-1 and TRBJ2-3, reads EADIYQTPRYLVIGTGKKITLECSQTMGHDKMYWYQQDPGMELHLIHYSYGVNSTEKGDLSSESTVSRIRTEHFPLTLESARPSHTSQYLCASSEGRSTDTQYFGPGTRLTVL.

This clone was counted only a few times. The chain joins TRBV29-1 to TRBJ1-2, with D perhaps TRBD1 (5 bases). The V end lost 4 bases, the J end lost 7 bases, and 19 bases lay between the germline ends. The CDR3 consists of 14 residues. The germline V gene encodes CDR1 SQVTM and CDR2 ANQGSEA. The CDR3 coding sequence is TGCAGCGTTGCTACTCAGGGCCCAGGTCCTGGCTACACCTTC. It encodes CSVATQGPGPGYTF.

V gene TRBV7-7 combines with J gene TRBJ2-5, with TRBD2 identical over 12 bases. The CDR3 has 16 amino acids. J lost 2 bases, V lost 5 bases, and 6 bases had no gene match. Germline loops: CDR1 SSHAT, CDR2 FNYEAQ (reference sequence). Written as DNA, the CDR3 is TGTGCCAGCAGCCTCCCGACTAGCGGGGGACAAGAGACCCAGTACTTC. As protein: CASSLPTSGGQETQYF.

CDR3 nucleotide sequence: TGCGCCAGCAGCCAGACGGGAAAAGAGACCCAGTACTTC. Its protein product is CASSQTGKETQYF. V usage is TRBV5-1 and J usage is TRBJ2-5; a weak D match, TRBD2 (5 bases). V was clipped by 4 bases and J by 3 bases, with 10 bases between them. Per germline, CDR1 SGHRS and CDR2 YFSETQ. CDR3 length: 13 amino acids.

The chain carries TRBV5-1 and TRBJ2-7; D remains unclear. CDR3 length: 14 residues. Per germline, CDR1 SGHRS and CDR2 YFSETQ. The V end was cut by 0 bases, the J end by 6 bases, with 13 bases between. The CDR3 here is CASSLDTTWGEQYF. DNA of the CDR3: TGCGCCAGCAGCTTGGACACCACCTGGGGCGAGCAGTACTTC.

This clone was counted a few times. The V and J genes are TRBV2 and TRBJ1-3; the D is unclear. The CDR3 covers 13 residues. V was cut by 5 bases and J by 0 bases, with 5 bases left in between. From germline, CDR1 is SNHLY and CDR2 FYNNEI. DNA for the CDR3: TGTGCCAGCAGTCTGGTCTCTGGAAACACCATATATTTT. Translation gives CASSLVSGNTIYF.

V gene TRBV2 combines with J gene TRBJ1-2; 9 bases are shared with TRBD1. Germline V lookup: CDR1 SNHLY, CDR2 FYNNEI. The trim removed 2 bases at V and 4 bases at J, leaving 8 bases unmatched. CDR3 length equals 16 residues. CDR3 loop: CASSERPRDRVYGYTF. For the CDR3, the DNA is TGTGCCAGCAGTGAAAGGCCCCGGGACAGGGTCTATGGCTACACCTTC.

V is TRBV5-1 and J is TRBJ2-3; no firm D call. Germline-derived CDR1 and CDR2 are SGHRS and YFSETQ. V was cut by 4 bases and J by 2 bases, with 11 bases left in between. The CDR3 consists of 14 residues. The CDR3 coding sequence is TGCGCCAGCAGCGACGGTGCAGCCACAGATACGCAGTATTTT. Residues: CASSDGAATDTQYF.

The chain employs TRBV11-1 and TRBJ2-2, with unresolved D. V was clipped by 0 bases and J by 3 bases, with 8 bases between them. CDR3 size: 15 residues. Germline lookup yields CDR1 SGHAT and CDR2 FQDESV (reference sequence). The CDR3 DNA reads TGTGCCAGCAGCTTAGCGGGTTTGCACACCGGGGAGCTGTTTTTT. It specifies CASSLAGLHTGELFF.

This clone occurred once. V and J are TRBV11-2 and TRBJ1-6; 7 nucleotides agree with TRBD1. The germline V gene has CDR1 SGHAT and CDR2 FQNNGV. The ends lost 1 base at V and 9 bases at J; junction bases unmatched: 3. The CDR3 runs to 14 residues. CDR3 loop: CASSLAGGGSPLHF. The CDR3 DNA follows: TGTGCCAGCAGCTTAGCAGGGGGAGGTTCACCCCTCCACTTT.

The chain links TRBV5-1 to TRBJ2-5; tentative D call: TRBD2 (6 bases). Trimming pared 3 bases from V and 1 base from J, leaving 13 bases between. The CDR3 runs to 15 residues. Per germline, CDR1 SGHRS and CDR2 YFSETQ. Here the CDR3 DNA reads TGCGCCAGCAGCTCCTATCGGGGAGGCCAAGAGACCCAGTACTTC. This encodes CASSSYRGGQETQYF.

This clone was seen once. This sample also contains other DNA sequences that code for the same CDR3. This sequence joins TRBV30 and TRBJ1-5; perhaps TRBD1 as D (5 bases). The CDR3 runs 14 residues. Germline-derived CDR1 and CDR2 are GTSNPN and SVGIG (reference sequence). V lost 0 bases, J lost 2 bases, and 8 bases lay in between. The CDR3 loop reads CAWSVGQGNQPQHF. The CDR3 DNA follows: TGTGCCTGGAGTGTGGGGCAGGGCAATCAGCCCCAGCATTTT.

CDR3 in DNA: TGTGCCAGCAGCTATGGACAGACCGGGGAGCTGTTTTTT. Translating it yields CASSYGQTGELFF. The chain recombines TRBV7-6 with TRBJ2-2; D is possibly TRBD1 (6 bases). Per the germline V gene, CDR1 is SGHVS and CDR2 is FNYEAQ. V lost 4 bases and J 5 bases, leaving 8 bases between the germline ends. This CDR3 is built from 13 residues. Variable domain in full (rest from reference TRBV7-6 and TRBJ2-2): GAGVSQSPRYKVTKRGQDVALRCDPISGHVSLYWYRQALGQGPEFLTYFNYEAQQDKSGLPNDRFSAERPEGSISTLTIQRTEQRDSAMYRCASSYGQTGELFFGEGSRLTVL.

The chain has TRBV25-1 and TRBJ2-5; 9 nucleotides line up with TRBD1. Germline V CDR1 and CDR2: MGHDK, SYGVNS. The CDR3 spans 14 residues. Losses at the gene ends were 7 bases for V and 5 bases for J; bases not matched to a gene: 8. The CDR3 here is CASKTGGFQETQYF. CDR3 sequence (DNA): TGTGCCAGCAAGACAGGGGGATTTCAGGAGACCCAGTACTTC.

The CDR3 nucleotides are TGCGCCAGCACCCTGGCACCACTCGCGAACACCGGGGAGCTGTTTTTT. It yields the protein CASTLAPLANTGELFF. The V call is TRBV5-1, the J call TRBJ2-2; no firm D call. V gave up 6 bases and J gave up 0 bases, with 15 bases separating them. The V gene's germline CDR1 is SGHRS and CDR2 YFSETQ. This CDR3 is 16 amino acids long.

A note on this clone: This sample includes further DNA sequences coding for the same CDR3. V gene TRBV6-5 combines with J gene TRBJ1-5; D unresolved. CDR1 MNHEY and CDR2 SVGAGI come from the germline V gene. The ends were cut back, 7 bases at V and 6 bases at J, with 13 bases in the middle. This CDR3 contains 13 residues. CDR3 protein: CASTRQVGQPQHF. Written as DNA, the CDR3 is TGTGCCAGCACCCGACAAGTGGGTCAGCCCCAGCATTTT.

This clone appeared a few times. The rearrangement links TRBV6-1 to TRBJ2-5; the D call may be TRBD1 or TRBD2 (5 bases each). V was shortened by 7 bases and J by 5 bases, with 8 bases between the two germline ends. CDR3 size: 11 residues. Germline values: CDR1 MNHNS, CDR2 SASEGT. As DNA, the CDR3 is TGTGCCAGCACCGAGGGGGAGACCCAGTACTTC. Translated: CASTEGETQYF.

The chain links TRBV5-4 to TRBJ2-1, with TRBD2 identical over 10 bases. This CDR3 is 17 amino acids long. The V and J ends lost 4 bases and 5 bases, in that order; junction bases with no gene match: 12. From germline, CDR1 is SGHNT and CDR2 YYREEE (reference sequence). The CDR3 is CASSPNTLAGVNNEQFF. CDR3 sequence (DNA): TGTGCCAGCAGCCCTAACACCCTAGCGGGGGTTAACAATGAGCAGTTCTTC.

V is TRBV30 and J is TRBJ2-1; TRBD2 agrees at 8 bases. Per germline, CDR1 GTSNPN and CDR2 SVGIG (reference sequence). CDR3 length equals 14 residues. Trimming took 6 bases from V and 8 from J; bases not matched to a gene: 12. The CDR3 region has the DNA TGTGCCTGCCCTCGGGGGCGCGGGGGGTATGAGCAGTTCTTC. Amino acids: CACPRGRGGYEQFF.

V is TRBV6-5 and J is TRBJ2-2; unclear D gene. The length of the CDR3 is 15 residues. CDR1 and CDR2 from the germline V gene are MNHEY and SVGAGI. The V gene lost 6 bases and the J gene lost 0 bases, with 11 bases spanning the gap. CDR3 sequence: CASRVSNANTGELFF. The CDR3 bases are TGTGCCAGCAGAGTTTCCAACGCGAACACCGGGGAGCTGTTTTTT.

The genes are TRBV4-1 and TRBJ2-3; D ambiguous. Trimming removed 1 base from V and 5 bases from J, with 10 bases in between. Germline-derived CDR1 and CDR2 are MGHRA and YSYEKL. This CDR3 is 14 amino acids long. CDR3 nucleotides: TGCGCCAGCAGCCAAGTTTCGGGCATAGATACGCAGTATTTT. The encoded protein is CASSQVSGIDTQYF.

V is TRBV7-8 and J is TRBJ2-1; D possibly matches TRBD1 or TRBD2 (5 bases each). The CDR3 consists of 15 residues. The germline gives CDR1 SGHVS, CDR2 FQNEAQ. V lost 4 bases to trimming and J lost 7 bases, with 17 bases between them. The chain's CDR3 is CASSSGRERRNEQFF. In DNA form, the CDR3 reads TGTGCCAGCAGCTCGGGACGTGAGCGGCGGAATGAGCAGTTCTTC.

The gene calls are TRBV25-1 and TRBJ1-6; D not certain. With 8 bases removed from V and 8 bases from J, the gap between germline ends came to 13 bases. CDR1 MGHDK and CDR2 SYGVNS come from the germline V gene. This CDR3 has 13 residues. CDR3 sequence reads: CASSPPGDSPLHF. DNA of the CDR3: TGTGCCAGCTCTCCCCCAGGCGATTCACCCCTCCACTTT.